This T cell receptor (beta chain) was sequenced for a study of post-analysis software for immune sequencing data. Study-level findings and limits: Controls significantly exceeded multiple sclerosis patients in normalized Chao1 diversity. The study found TRBV5-6, TRBV5-1 and TRBV20-1 among several TRBV segments more frequent in patients than controls.

Unique molecular identifiers were present in the TCR beta cDNA libraries. Input populations of roughly 0.85 to 11 million T cells gave rise to approximately 500,000 cDNA molecules. TCRdb reprocessed the PCR reads with MiXCR, giving one entry per CDR3 protein. This table holds 380,000 or so distinct CDR3 sequences, less than 40% found once. The CDR3 contains 13 residues. The V gene lost 6 bases and the J gene lost 5 bases, with 13 bases spanning the gap. On this clonotype: Antigen unknown.

The rearrangement joins TRBV12-3 or TRBV12-4 to TRBJ2-5; D is possibly TRBD2 (6 bases). This TCR derives from a girl between 5 and 17 years old with multiple sclerosis. Sequenced input: blood. CDR3 in DNA: TGTGCCAGCAGCCGGGGGATAACCGAGACCCAGTACTTC. It translates to CASSRGITETQYF.